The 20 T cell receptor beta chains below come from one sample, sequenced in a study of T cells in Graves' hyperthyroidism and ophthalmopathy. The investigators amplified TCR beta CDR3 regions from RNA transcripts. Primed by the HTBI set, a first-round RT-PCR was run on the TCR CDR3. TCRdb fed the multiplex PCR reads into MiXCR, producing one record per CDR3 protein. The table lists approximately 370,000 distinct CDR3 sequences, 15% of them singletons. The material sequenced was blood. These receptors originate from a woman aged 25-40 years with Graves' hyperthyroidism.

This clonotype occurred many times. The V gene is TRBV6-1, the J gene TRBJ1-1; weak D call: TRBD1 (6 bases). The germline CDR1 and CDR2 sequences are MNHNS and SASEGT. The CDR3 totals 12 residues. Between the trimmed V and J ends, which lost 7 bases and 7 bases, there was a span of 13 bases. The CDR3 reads CASIEGGFEAFF. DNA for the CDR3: TGTGCCAGCATCGAAGGGGGGTTTGAAGCTTTCTTT.

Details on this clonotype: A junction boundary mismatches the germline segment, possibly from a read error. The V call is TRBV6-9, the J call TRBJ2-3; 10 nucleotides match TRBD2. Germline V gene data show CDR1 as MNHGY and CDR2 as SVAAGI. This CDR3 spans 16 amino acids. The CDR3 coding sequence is TGTGCCAGCAGTTGGGGACTAGCGTTCCGCACAGGTACGCAGTATTTT. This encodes CASSWGLAFRTGTQYF.

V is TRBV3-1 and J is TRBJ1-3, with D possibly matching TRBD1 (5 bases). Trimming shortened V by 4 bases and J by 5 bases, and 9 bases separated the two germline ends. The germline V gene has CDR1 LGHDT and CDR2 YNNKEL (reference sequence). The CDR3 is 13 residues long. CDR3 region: CASSPRGRNTIYF. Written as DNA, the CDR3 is TGTGCCAGCAGCCCAAGGGGAAGAAACACCATATATTTT.

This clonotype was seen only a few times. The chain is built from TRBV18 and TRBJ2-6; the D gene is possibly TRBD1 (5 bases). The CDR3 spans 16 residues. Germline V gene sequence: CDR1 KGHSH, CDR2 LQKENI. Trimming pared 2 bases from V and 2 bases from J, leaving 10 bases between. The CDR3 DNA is TGTGCCAGCTCACCAGGTATGGACACTGGGGCCAACGTCCTGACTTTC. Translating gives CASSPGMDTGANVLTF.

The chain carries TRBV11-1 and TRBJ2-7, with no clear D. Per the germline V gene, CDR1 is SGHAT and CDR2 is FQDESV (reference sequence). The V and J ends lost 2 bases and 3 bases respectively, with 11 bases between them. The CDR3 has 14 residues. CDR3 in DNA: TGTGCCAGCAGCTTAAGAGAGAACTACTACGAGCAGTACTTC. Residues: CASSLRENYYEQYF.

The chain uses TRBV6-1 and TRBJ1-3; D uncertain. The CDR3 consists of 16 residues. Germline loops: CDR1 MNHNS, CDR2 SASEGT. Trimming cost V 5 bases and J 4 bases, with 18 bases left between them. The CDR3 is CASSTGPQLGGNTIYF. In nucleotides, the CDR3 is TGTGCCAGCAGTACCGGACCGCAGCTGGGAGGAAACACCATATATTTT.

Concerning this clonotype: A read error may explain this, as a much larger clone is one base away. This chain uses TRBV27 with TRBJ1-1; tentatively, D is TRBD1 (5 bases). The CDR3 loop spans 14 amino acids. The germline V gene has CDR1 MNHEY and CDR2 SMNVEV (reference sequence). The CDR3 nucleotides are TGTGCCGGCAGTCGGACGGGGGGTACCACTGAAGCTTTCTTT. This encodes CAGSRTGGTTEAFF.

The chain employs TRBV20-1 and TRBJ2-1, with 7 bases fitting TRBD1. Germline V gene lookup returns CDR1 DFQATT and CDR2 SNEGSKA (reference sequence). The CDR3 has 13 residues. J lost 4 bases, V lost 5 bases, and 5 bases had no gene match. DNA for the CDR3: TGCAGTGCTTCAGGGACAGTATACAATGAGCAGTTCTTC. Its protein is CSASGTVYNEQFF.

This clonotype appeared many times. CDR3 protein: CSVEGSNGRAVEQYF. The DNA for the CDR3 is TGCAGCGTTGAAGGGTCAAACGGGAGGGCCGTCGAGCAGTACTTC. The chain joins TRBV29-1 to TRBJ2-7; TRBD2 agrees at 8 bases. The ends lost 1 base at V and 6 bases at J; junction bases unmatched: 11. Germline V gives CDR1 SQVTM, CDR2 ANQGSEA. The CDR3 sequence is 15 residues long.

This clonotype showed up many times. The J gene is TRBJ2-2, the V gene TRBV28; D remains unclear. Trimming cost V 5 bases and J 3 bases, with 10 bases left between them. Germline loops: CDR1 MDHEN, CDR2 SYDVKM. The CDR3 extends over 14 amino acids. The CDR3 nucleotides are TGTGCCAGCAGTCCCAACCTAGACACCGGGGAGCTGTTTTTT. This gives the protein CASSPNLDTGELFF.

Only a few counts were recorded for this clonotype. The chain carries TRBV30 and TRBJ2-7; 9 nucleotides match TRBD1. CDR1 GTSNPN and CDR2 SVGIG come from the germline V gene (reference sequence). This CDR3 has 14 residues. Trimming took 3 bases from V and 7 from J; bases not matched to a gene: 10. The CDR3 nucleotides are TGTGCCTGGAGCCCGGGACAGGGATCGGGAGAGCAGTACTTC. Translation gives CAWSPGQGSGEQYF.

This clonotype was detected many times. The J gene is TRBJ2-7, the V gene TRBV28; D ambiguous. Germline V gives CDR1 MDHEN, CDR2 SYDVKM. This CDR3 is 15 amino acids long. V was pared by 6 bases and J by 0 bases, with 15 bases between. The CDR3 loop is CASRKSFSASYEQYF. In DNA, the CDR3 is TGTGCCAGCAGAAAGTCATTTAGTGCCTCCTACGAGCAGTACTTC. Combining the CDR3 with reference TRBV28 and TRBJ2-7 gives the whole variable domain DVKVTQSSRYLVKRTGEKVFLECVQDMDHENMFWYRQDPGLGLRLIYFSYDVKMKEKGDIPEGYSVSREKKERFSLILESASTNQTSMYLCASRKSFSASYEQYFGPGTRLTVT.

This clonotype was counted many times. CDR3 DNA sequence: TGCGCCAGCAGCTTAGCTAGCGGACGCTACGAGCAGTACTTC. Its translation is CASSLASGRYEQYF. This chain joins TRBV5-1 and TRBJ2-7, with TRBD2 matching 7 bases. Germline trimming cut 2 bases from V and 3 bases from J; bases unmatched to any gene: 5. CDR1 is SGHRS and CDR2 is YFSETQ in the germline V gene. This CDR3 is built from 14 residues.

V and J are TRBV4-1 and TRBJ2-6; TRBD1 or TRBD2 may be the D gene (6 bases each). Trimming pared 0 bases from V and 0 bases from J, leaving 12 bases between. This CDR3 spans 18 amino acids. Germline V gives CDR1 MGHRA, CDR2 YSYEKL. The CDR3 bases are TGCGCCAGCAGCCAAGACGGGGGACACTCCTCTGGGGCCAACGTCCTGACTTTC. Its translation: CASSQDGGHSSGANVLTF.

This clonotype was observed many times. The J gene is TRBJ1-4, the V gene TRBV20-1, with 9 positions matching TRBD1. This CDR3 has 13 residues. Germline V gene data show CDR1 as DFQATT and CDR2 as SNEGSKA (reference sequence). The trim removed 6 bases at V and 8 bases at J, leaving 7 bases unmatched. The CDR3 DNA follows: TGCAGTGCGTCGGGACAGGGACAAGAAAAACTGTTTTTT. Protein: CSASGQGQEKLFF.

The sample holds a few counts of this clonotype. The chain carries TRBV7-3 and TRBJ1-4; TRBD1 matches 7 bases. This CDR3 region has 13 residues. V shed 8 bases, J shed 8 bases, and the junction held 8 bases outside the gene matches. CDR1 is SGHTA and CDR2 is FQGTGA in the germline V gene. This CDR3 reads CASPGQMREKLFF. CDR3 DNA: TGTGCCAGCCCGGGACAGATGAGGGAAAAACTGTTTTTT.

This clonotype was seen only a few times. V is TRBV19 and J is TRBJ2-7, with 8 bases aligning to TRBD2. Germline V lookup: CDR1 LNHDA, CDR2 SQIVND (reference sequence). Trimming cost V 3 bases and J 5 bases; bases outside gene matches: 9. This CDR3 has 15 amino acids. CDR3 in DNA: TGTGCCAGTAGTATCTCTCCGGGAGGGCCGAACGAGCAGTACTTC. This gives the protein CASSISPGGPNEQYF. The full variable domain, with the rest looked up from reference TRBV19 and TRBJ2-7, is DGGITQSPKYLFRKEGQNVTLSCEQNLNHDAMYWYRQDPGQGLRLIYYSQIVNDFQKGDIAEGYSVSREKKESFPLTVTSAQKNPTAFYLCASSISPGGPNEQYFGPGTRLTVT.

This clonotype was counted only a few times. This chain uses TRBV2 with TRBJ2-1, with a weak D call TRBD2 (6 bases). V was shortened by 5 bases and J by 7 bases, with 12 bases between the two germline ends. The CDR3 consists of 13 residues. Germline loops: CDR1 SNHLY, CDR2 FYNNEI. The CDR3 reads CASSPDYRNEQFF. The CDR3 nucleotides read TGTGCCAGCAGTCCGGACTACCGGAATGAGCAGTTCTTC.

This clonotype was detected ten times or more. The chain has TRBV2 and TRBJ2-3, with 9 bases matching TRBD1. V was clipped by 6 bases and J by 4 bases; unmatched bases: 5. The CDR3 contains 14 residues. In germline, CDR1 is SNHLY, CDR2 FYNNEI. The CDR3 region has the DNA TGTGCCAGCAGCCGTGACAGGGGGGCAGATACGCAGTATTTT. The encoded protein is CASSRDRGADTQYF.

The CDR3 sequence is CASSVGGGQETQYF. The CDR3 DNA sequence: TGTGCCAGCAGTGTGGGGGGCGGACAAGAGACCCAGTACTTC. The rearrangement uses TRBV27 and TRBJ2-5, with D perhaps matching TRBD1 or TRBD2 (6 bases each). The CDR3 spans 14 residues. Germline CDR1 is MNHEY and CDR2 is SMNVEV (reference sequence). V lost 5 bases and J 2 bases, leaving 12 bases between the germline ends.